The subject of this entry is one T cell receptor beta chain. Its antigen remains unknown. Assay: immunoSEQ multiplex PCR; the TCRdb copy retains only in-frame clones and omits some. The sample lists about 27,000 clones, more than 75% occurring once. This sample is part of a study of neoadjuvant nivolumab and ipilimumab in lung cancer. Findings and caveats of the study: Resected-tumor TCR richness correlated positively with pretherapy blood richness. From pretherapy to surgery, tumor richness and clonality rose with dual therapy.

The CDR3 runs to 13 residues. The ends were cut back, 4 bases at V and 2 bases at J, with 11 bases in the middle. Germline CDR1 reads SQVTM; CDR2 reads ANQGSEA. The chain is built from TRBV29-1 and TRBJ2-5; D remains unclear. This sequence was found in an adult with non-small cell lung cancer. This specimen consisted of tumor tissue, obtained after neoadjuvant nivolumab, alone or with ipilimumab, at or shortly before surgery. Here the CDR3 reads CSVVPGGQETQYF. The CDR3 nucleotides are TGCAGCGTTGTGCCCGGCGGTCAAGAGACCCAGTACTTC.